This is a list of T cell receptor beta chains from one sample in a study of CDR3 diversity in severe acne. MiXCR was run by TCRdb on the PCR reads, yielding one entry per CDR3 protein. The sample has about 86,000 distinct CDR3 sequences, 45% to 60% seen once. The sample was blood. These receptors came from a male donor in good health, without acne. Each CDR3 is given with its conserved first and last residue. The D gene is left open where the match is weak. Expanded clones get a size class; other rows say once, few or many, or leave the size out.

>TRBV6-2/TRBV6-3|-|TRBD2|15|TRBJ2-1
TGTGCCAGCTTAAGGACTAGCGGGCCATACAATGAGCAGTTCTTC
CASLRTSGPYNEQFF
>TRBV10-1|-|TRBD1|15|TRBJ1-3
TGCGCCAGCAGTGCGACAGGGGCGGGTGAAGACACCATATATTTT
CASSATGAGEDTIYF
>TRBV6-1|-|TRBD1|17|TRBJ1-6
TGTGCCAGCAGTGCAAGGGACAGGCTAACCCATAATTCACCCCTCCACTTT
CASSARDRLTHNSPLHF
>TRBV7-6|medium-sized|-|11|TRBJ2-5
TGTGCCAGCAGCTTAGCCGAGACCCAGTACTTC
CASSLAETQYF
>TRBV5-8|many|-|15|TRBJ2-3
TGTGCCAGCAGCCCGGGTGGATCTAGCACAGATACGCAGTATTTT
CASSPGGSSTDTQYF
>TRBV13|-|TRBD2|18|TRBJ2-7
TGTGCCAGCAGCTCACTCTCGTGTTTGGGACTATGCTCCTACGAGCAGTACTTC
CASSSLSCLGLCSYEQYF
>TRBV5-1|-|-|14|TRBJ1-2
TGCGCCAGCAGCTTAGAGGGGTTCGGGGTTGGCTACACCTTC
CASSLEGFGVGYTF
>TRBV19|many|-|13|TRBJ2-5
TGTGCCAGTAGTTCGGACAGTCAAGAGACCCAGTACTTC
CASSSDSQETQYF
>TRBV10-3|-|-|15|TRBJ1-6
TGTGCCATCGGTTCTGGGGGGTCAACAAATTCACCCCTCCACTTT
CAIGSGGSTNSPLHF
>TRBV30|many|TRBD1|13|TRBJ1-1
TGTGCCCGGGCACAGGGGCCTAACACTGAAGCTTTCTTT
CARAQGPNTEAFF
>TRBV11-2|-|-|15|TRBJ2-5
TGTGCCAGCAGCGAAAGGGGGGCAACGATAGAGACCCAGTACTTC
CASSERGATIETQYF
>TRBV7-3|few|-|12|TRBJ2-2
TGTGCCAGCAGCCGCCCGGCCGGGGAGCTGTTTTTT
CASSRPAGELFF
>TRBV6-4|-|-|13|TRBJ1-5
TGTGCCAGCAGTGACAGGGCAAATCAGCCCCAGCATTTT
CASSDRANQPQHF
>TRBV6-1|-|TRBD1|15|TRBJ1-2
TGTGCCAGCAGGGTCCGCCCGGGACAGGGGGGTGGCTACACCTTC
CASRVRPGQGGGYTF
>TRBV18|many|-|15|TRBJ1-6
TGTGCCAGCTCACCTTCCTCTACCTATAATTCACCCCTCCACTTT
CASSPSSTYNSPLHF
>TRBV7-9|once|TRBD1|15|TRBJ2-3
TGTGCCAGCAGTCACCATGGGACAGGCACAGATACGCAGTATTTT
CASSHHGTGTDTQYF
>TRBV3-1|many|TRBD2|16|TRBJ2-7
TGTGCCAGCAGCCACACCCTTCGACTAGCGGGCTACGAGCAGTACTTC
CASSHTLRLAGYEQYF
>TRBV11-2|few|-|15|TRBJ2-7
TGTGCCAGCAGCCGGGCCGGGACCGAATCCTACGAGCAGTACTTC
CASSRAGTESYEQYF
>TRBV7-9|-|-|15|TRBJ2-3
TGTGCCAGCAGCTTGGACAGATCTAGCACAGATACGCAGTATTTT
CASSLDRSSTDTQYF
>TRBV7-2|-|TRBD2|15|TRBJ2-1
TGTGCCAGCAGCCAACTAGCGGGAGGGCTGAATGAGCAGTTCTTC
CASSQLAGGLNEQFF
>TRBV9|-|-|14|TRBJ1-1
TGTGCCAGCAGCTCTTACAACATGAACACTGAAGCTTTCTTT
CASSSYNMNTEAFF
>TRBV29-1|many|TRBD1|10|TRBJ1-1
TGCAGCGTTCGACAGGGTGAAGCTTTCTTT
CSVRQGEAFF
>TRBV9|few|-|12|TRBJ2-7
TGTGCCAGCAGCCAGGTGTCCTACGAGCAGTACTTC
CASSQVSYEQYF
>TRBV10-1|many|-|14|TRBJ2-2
TGCGCCAGCAGTGAGTCGGCAACTAGCGGGGAGCTGTTTTTT
CASSESATSGELFF
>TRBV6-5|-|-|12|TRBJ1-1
TGTGCCAGCAGGACATCTGGCCCAGAAGCTTTCTTT
CASRTSGPEAFF
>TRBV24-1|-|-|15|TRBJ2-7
TGCGCCAGCAGCCTTCGGTGGGGGGTCTCCTCCGAGGAGTACTTC
CASSLRWGVSSEEYF
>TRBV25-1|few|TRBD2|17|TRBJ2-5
TGTGCCAGCAGTGAAGGGCTTGGCGGGAGTTGGAAAGAGACCCAGTACTTC
CASSEGLGGSWKETQYF
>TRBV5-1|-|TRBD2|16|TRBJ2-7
TGCGCCAGCAGCTTGGACGGACTAGCGGGGACCTACGAGCAGTACTTC
CASSLDGLAGTYEQYF
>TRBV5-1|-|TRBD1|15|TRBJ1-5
TGCGCCAGCAGCAGGGACAGGGGGGGCAATCAGCCCCAGCATTTT
CASSRDRGGNQPQHF
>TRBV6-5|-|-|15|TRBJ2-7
TGTGCCAGCAGTTACCCCCCTGTCGGGACCTACGAGCAGTACTTC
CASSYPPVGTYEQYF
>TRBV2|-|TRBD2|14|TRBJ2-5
TGTGCCAGCGAACCAGCGGGGGGGCGGGAGACCCAGTACTTC
CASEPAGGRETQYF
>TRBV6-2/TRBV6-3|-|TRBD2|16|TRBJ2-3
TGTGCCAGCATCCCGGGACTAGCGGGGGCGGGGGATACGCAGTATTTT
CASIPGLAGAGDTQYF
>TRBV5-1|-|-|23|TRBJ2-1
-
CASSSQTSVYFCAISALANEQFF
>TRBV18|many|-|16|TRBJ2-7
TGTGCCAGCTCGCACATAAGGGGGAGGGCCCCCTACGAGCAGTACTTC
CASSHIRGRAPYEQYF
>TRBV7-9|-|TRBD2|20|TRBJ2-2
TGTGCCAGCAGCTCAGGGTCCCGGTGGCTAGCGGGGGGGCCAACCGGGGAGCTGTTTTTT
CASSSGSRWLAGGPTGELFF
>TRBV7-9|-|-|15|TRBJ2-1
TGTGCCAGCAGCTTAGTAAAGCCGACTAGCAATGAGCAGTTCTTC
CASSLVKPTSNEQFF
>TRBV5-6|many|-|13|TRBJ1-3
TGTGCCAGCAGCTTGAGTGGGGGGAACACCATATATTTT
CASSLSGGNTIYF
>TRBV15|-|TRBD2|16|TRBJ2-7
TGTGCCACCAGCAGAGAGGTCACTAGCGGGTCCTACGAGCAGTACTTC
CATSREVTSGSYEQYF
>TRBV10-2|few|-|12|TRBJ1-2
TGCGCCAGCATACAGGGAGAAGATGGCTACACCTTC
CASIQGEDGYTF
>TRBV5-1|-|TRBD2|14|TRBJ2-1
TGCGCCAGCAGTCGTAAAGGGACTAGCAATGAGCAGTTCTTC
CASSRKGTSNEQFF
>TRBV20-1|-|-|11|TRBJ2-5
TGCAGTGCTAGGGGACCAGAGACCCAGTACTTC
CSARGPETQYF
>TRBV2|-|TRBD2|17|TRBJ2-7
TGTGCCAGCAGTTCCCTCGGACTAGCGGGAGCCTCCTACGAGCAGTACTTC
CASSSLGLAGASYEQYF
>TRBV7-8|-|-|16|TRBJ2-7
TGTGCCAGCAGCTTAGAACCGACGAGGATCTCCTACGAGCAGTACTTC
CASSLEPTRISYEQYF
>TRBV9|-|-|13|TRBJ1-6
TGTGCCAGCAGCGATCGGACTAACTCACCCCTCCACTTT
CASSDRTNSPLHF
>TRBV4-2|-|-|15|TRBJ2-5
TGTGCCAGCAGCCAAGGGTCCGGCCTGGGTGAGACCCAGTACTTC
CASSQGSGLGETQYF
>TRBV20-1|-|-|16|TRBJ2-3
TGCAGTGCTAGATGGGCCTGGGAGTTTTTCACAGATACGCAGTATTTT
CSARWAWEFFTDTQYF
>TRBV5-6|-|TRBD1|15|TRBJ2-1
TGTGCCAGCAAATTAGGGACAGGCCACACAGATACGCAGTTCTTC
CASKLGTGHTDTQFF
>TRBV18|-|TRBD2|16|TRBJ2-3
TGTGCCAGCTCACCCCCAGCGGGAGGGGGCACAGACGCGCAGTATTTT
CASSPPAGGGTDAQYF
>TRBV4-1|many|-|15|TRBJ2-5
TGCGCCAGCAGCCCCCCGGGACGGAGGGGAGAGACCCAGTACTTC
CASSPPGRRGETQYF
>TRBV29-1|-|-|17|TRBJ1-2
TGCAGCGCCCTCACTTGGGGAACGACTCGGTCCTCCTATGGCTACACCTTC
CSALTWGTTRSSYGYTF
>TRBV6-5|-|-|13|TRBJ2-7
TGTGCCATCAGAGGGGGAAGCTCCTACGAGCAGTACTTC
CAIRGGSSYEQYF
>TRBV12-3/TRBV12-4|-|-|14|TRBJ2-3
TGTGCCAGCAGTTGGCAGGGCAGGGAGGATACGCAGTATTTT
CASSWQGREDTQYF
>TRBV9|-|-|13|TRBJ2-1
TGTGCCAGCAACGAGGGGAGCACAGATACGCAGTTCTTC
CASNEGSTDTQFF